The 26 T cell receptor beta chains below were found in one sample sequenced in a study of human thymus T cells. TCRdb's table, derived via immunoSEQ multiplex PCR, lists solely in-frame clones and lacks some. The table lists 35,000 to 45,000 clones, 94% of them singletons, with approximately 0.13% in the top ten. The sequenced sample consisted of blood. The receptors come from a boy in the first two years of life with a congenital heart defect but otherwise immunologically healthy.

This clone was seen a single time. The V call is TRBV6-1, the J call TRBJ2-3, with TRBD1 matching over 8 bases. CDR1 and CDR2 (germline): MNHNS, SASEGT. CDR3 size: 15 residues. With V trimmed by 3 bases and J by 6 bases, 8 bases remained unmatched. The CDR3 is CASSDHRGKTDTQYF. The CDR3 DNA reads TGTGCCAGCAGTGATCACAGGGGGAAGACGGATACGCAGTATTTT.

The chain is built from TRBV4-1 and TRBJ2-7; 7 positions agree with TRBD2. Germline V lookup: CDR1 MGHRA, CDR2 YSYEKL. Losses at the gene ends were 1 base for V and 4 bases for J; bases not matched to a gene: 10. The CDR3 is 16 amino acids. CDR3 loop: CASSQVRRGTLYEQYF. As DNA, the CDR3 is TGCGCCAGCAGCCAAGTACGGCGGGGGACGTTATACGAGCAGTACTTC.

The chain combines TRBV13 with TRBJ2-3; D unclear. The length of the CDR3 is 14 residues. The germline V gene encodes CDR1 PRHDT and CDR2 FYEKMQ (reference sequence). V lost 4 bases, J lost 0 bases, and 8 bases lay in between. The CDR3 DNA follows: TGTGCCAGCAGCTCGGAAACTAGCACAGATACGCAGTATTTT. Protein sequence: CASSSETSTDTQYF.

This sequence joins TRBV28 and TRBJ1-2; D gene uncertain. V dropped 10 bases and J dropped 7 bases, with 19 bases sitting between them. Germline values: CDR1 MDHEN, CDR2 SYDVKM. The CDR3 runs to 13 residues. CDR3 loop: CAIHSGPPSGYTF. The CDR3 coding sequence is TGTGCCATCCATTCCGGGCCCCCCTCTGGCTACACCTTC.

This clone was recorded a few times. The chain is built from TRBV2 and TRBJ1-2; 8 nucleotides line up with TRBD1. Germline-derived CDR1 and CDR2 are SNHLY and FYNNEI. This CDR3 is 14 amino acids long. The junction had 3 bases not matched to a gene; V was cut back by 6 bases and J by 0 bases. Written as DNA, the CDR3 is TGTGCCAGCAGGGACAGGGCCGCTAACTATGGCTACACCTTC. Translation gives CASRDRAANYGYTF. Filled out from reference TRBV2 and TRBJ1-2, the complete variable domain reads EPEVTQTPSHQVTQMGQEVILRCVPISNHLYFYWYRQILGQKVEFLVSFYNNEISEKSEIFDDQFSVERPDGSNFTLKIRSTKLEDSAMYFCASRDRAANYGYTFGSGTRLTVV.

DNA of the CDR3: TGTGCCAGCAGCTTAATCCAGACGCAGTATTTT. Its protein product is CASSLIQTQYF. This chain links TRBV11-2 with TRBJ2-3, with D unresolved. Germline V CDR1 and CDR2: SGHAT, FQNNGV. This CDR3 spans 11 amino acids. Trimming removed 2 bases from V and 9 bases from J, with 6 bases in between.

This clone was seen once. The V and J genes are TRBV11-2 and TRBJ2-4; TRBD1 matches 7 bases. Per germline, CDR1 SGHAT and CDR2 FQNNGV. Losses at the gene ends were 3 bases for V and 5 bases for J; bases not matched to a gene: 13. The CDR3 has 17 residues. The CDR3 DNA reads TGTGCCAGCAGCTTCAGCTCCCGTATCACAGGGGAAAACATTCAGTACTTC. This translates into CASSFSSRITGENIQYF.

The CDR3 sequence is CASSLGQEGQPQHF. The DNA for the CDR3 is TGCGCCAGCAGCTTGGGACAGGAGGGACAGCCCCAGCATTTT. This chain joins TRBV5-1 and TRBJ1-5; possible D gene TRBD1, 6 bases. Trimming took 0 bases from V and 7 from J, leaving 11 bases between them. Germline values: CDR1 SGHRS, CDR2 YFSETQ. CDR3 length: 14 amino acids.

The chain uses TRBV5-1 and TRBJ1-5; D is perhaps TRBD1 (6 bases). V shed 4 bases and J shed 4 bases, with 12 bases lying between them. The CDR3 is 14 amino acids. In germline, CDR1 is SGHRS, CDR2 YFSETQ. The CDR3 spells CASSPTGQNQPQHF. The CDR3 bases are TGCGCCAGCAGCCCGACAGGCCAAAATCAGCCCCAGCATTTT.

The chain combines TRBV19 with TRBJ2-3; TRBD1 aligns across 10 bases. CDR3 size: 13 residues. The V and J ends lost 5 bases and 4 bases, in that order; junction bases with no gene match: 0. The germline gives CDR1 LNHDA, CDR2 SQIVND (reference sequence). In DNA, the CDR3 is TGTGCCAGTAGTGGACAGGGGGCAGATACGCAGTATTTT. Translation: CASSGQGADTQYF.

This rearrangement joins TRBV27 to TRBJ1-5; D ambiguous. The V end was cut by 3 bases, the J end by 1 base, with 1 base between. Germline CDR1 MNHEY, CDR2 SMNVEV (reference sequence). CDR3 size: 12 residues. This CDR3 is CASSFSNQPQHF. CDR3 coding DNA: TGTGCCAGCAGTTTCAGCAATCAGCCCCAGCATTTT.

This rearrangement joins TRBV6-5 to TRBJ1-1; D not certain. CDR1 is MNHEY and CDR2 is SVGAGI in the germline V gene. Trimming took off 2 bases at V and 2 bases at J, with 12 bases between the two ends. This CDR3 is 15 amino acids long. The CDR3 DNA sequence: TGTGCCAGCAGTTACGATATCAGCTTCAACACTGAAGCTTTCTTT. Translating gives CASSYDISFNTEAFF.

The J gene is TRBJ2-7, the V gene TRBV28; 11 nucleotides agree with TRBD1. The CDR3 is made up of 16 amino acids. Trimming took 4 bases from V and 5 from J; bases not matched to a gene: 10. Germline values: CDR1 MDHEN, CDR2 SYDVKM. The chain's CDR3 is CASSSPGTGGEDEQYF. The CDR3 DNA follows: TGTGCCAGCAGTTCTCCCGGGACAGGGGGAGAGGACGAGCAGTACTTC. Based on the CDR3 plus reference TRBV28 and TRBJ2-7, the full variable domain is DVKVTQSSRYLVKRTGEKVFLECVQDMDHENMFWYRQDPGLGLRLIYFSYDVKMKEKGDIPEGYSVSREKKERFSLILESASTNQTSMYLCASSSPGTGGEDEQYFGPGTRLTVT.

The CDR3 nucleotides read TGTGCCAGCAGTTGGATAGGCACCTATAATTCACCCCTCCACTTT. Residues: CASSWIGTYNSPLHF. V gene TRBV6-1 combines with J gene TRBJ1-6; D gene uncertain. Per germline, CDR1 MNHNS and CDR2 SASEGT. The CDR3 extends over 15 amino acids. The V end lost 5 bases, the J end lost 2 bases, and 10 bases lay between the germline ends.

This chain connects TRBV5-1 to TRBJ1-4; TRBD1 matches 11 bases. The CDR3 is made up of 16 amino acids. Germline lookup yields CDR1 SGHRS and CDR2 YFSETQ. V trimming: 3 bases; J trimming: 7 bases; junction bases outside the gene matches: 8. The CDR3 reads CASSSLPGQGGEKLFF. CDR3 nucleotides: TGCGCCAGCAGCTCCCTACCGGGACAGGGGGGTGAAAAACTGTTTTTT.

With regard to this clone: Distinct nucleotide sequences in the sample also encode this CDR3. The genes are TRBV5-1 and TRBJ1-3; D uncertain. Germline V gene data show CDR1 as SGHRS and CDR2 as YFSETQ. This CDR3 spans 12 amino acids. The V end was cut by 0 bases, the J end by 3 bases, with 1 base between. The DNA of the CDR3 is TGCGCCAGCAGCTTGGATGGAAACACCATATATTTT. It codes for CASSLDGNTIYF.

This clone has a single count. The genes are TRBV28 and TRBJ2-7; D not resolved. Germline assignment: CDR1 MDHEN and CDR2 SYDVKM. This CDR3 spans 13 amino acids. Trimming left V 6 bases short and J 2 bases short, with 11 bases between. The CDR3 loop reads CASRVGIPYEQYF. The CDR3 DNA follows: TGTGCCAGCAGGGTCGGAATCCCCTACGAGCAGTACTTC.

The chain recombines TRBV28 with TRBJ1-2; the match to TRBD1 covers 10 bases. The V and J ends lost 4 bases and 0 bases, in that order; junction bases with no gene match: 5. This CDR3 comprises 16 residues. CDR1 is MDHEN and CDR2 is SYDVKM in the germline V gene. CDR3 bases: TGTGCCAGCAGTTGGACAGGGGGTGTAGCTAACTATGGCTACACCTTC. It is translated as CASSWTGGVANYGYTF.

The V call is TRBV5-1, the J call TRBJ2-7; possible D gene TRBD1, 5 bases. Germline V CDR1 and CDR2: SGHRS, YFSETQ. The CDR3 runs to 13 residues. Trimming removed 0 bases from V and 7 bases from J, with 11 bases in between. For the CDR3, the DNA is TGCGCCAGCAGCTTGGTGTCAGGGCAGGAGCAGTACTTC. It translates to CASSLVSGQEQYF.

Here the CDR3 DNA reads TGTGCCAGCAGCTTCGGGGGGCCCCTAGCCAAAAACATTCAGTACTTC. Protein product: CASSFGGPLAKNIQYF. The chain employs TRBV11-2 and TRBJ2-4, with D perhaps matching TRBD2 (7 bases). The germline CDR1 and CDR2 sequences are SGHAT and FQNNGV. With 3 bases removed from V and 0 bases from J, the gap between germline ends came to 12 bases. This CDR3 has 16 amino acids. Based on the CDR3 plus reference TRBV11-2 and TRBJ2-4, the full variable domain is EAGVAQSPRYKIIEKRQSVAFWCNPISGHATLYWYQQILGQGPKLLIQFQNNGVVDDSQLPKDRFSAERLKGVDSTLKIQPAKLEDSAVYLCASSFGGPLAKNIQYFGAGTRLSVL.

This clone was seen a single time. The chain has TRBV10-3 and TRBJ2-7, with 8 bases fitting TRBD1. The germline V gene encodes CDR1 ENHRY and CDR2 SYGVKD. The V gene end was trimmed by 6 bases and the J gene end by 4 bases; junction bases not matched to a gene: 5. The CDR3 is 13 residues long. The DNA of the CDR3 is TGTGCCATCAGACTGACAGGGGAGTACGAGCAGTACTTC. Translation: CAIRLTGEYEQYF.

This clone was seen a single time. V usage is TRBV25-1 and J usage is TRBJ1-6, with D possibly matching TRBD1 (5 bases). Deletions cut 7 bases from V and 3 bases from J, with 10 bases between. Germline-derived CDR1 and CDR2 are MGHDK and SYGVNS. This CDR3 has 14 amino acids. CDR3 region: CASTAGSYNSPLHF. CDR3 bases: TGTGCCAGCACCGCAGGGAGCTATAATTCACCCCTCCACTTT.

This chain's CDR3 is CSVESRVAYGYTF. As DNA, the CDR3 is TGCAGCGTTGAATCCAGGGTTGCCTATGGCTACACCTTC. This chain connects TRBV29-1 to TRBJ1-2, with a possible D match to TRBD1 (5 bases). The V gene's germline CDR1 is SQVTM and CDR2 ANQGSEA. The CDR3 sequence is 13 residues long. V lost 2 bases and J lost 4, with 11 bases in between.

This chain connects TRBV19 to TRBJ2-1; D ambiguous. The germline gives CDR1 LNHDA, CDR2 SQIVND (reference sequence). The CDR3 contains 14 residues. V was shortened by 2 bases and J by 5 bases, with 10 bases between the two germline ends. CDR3: CASSIWLLNNEQFF. The CDR3 DNA follows: TGTGCCAGTAGTATATGGCTACTTAACAATGAGCAGTTCTTC. The variable domain in full, completed from reference TRBV19 and TRBJ2-1, reads DGGITQSPKYLFRKEGQNVTLSCEQNLNHDAMYWYRQDPGQGLRLIYYSQIVNDFQKGDIAEGYSVSREKKESFPLTVTSAQKNPTAFYLCASSIWLLNNEQFFGPGTRLTVL.

J is TRBJ1-2 and V is TRBV5-4, with 7 bases lining up with TRBD1. Germline V CDR1 and CDR2: SGHNT, YYREEE (reference sequence). CDR3 size: 14 residues. Trimming removed 3 bases from V and 10 bases from J; junction bases left unmatched: 12. The DNA for the CDR3 is TGTGCCAGCAGCTATACTAGGACAGGTCGGGACTACACCTTC. The encoded protein is CASSYTRTGRDYTF. Drawing the rest from reference TRBV5-4 and TRBJ1-2, the complete variable domain is ETGVTQSPTHLIKTRGQQVTLRCSSQSGHNTVSWYQQALGQGPQFIFQYYREEENGRGNFPPRFSGLQFPNYSSELNVNALELDDSALYLCASSYTRTGRDYTFGSGTRLTVV.

The V gene is TRBV2, the J gene TRBJ2-2; TRBD2 matches 13 bases. With 6 bases clipped from V and 6 bases from J, the junction kept 1 base outside the gene matches. This CDR3 comprises 14 residues. Germline V gene lookup returns CDR1 SNHLY and CDR2 FYNNEI. DNA for the CDR3: TGTGCCAGCAGACTAGCGGGGGGGCCCGGGGAGCTGTTTTTT. It codes for CASRLAGGPGELFF.